This entry is about one T cell receptor (beta chain). What it binds is not known. Germline CDR1 and CDR2: DFQATT and SNEGSKA (reference sequence). J lost 7 bases, V lost 6 bases, and 12 bases had no gene match. The CDR3 is 14 residues long. The data belong to a study of blood T cells in healthy people across ages. Study findings and constraints: It was held that the diversity estimates obtained from one million T cells were underestimates.

PCR was performed a second time for about 6 to 12 cycles using a sample-barcoded 5' primer and a J-beta primer mix. TCRdb re-called the 5' RACE reads through MiXCR, storing one row per CDR3 protein. Of about 2 million distinct CDR3 sequences detected, around half appear once; the ten largest clones hold less than 2.5%. This receptor was identified in a woman in her thirties or forties in good health. This chain links TRBV20-1 with TRBJ2-1; TRBD2 aligns across 7 bases. Sequencing was performed on blood. The CDR3 sequence: CSADAGWGGNEQFF. DNA for the CDR3: TGCAGTGCCGACGCGGGGTGGGGGGGGAATGAGCAGTTCTTC.